The sample holds a few counts of the clone carrying this T cell receptor (beta chain). The antigen is not known. The sample originates from a study of blood T cells in healthy people across ages. Overall study findings and caveats: Researchers judged that diversity estimates from one million T cells fell short of true values. There were more naive CD4+ cells and higher diversity in long-lived donors than in aged donors.

PCR was performed a second time for about 7 to 11 cycles using a sample-barcoded 5' primer and a J-beta primer mix. TCRdb analysed the 5' RACE reads with MiXCR anew, one entry per CDR3 protein. The sample has more than 800,000 distinct CDR3 sequences, around 45% seen once. This TCR derives from a woman aged 55-69 years in good health. The sequencing input was blood.

CDR3 in amino acids: CASGTGMEETQYF. For the CDR3, the DNA is TGCGCCAGCGGGACAGGAATGGAAGAGACCCAGTACTTC. V and J are TRBV10-1 and TRBJ2-5, with TRBD1 matching 8 bases. Germline V CDR1 and CDR2: WNHNN, SYGVQD (reference sequence). The CDR3 has 13 amino acids. V shed 8 bases and J 3 bases; nucleotides not matched to a gene: 5.